These 26 T cell receptor beta chains originate from one sample sequenced in a study of cytomegalovirus exposure and HLA in healthy donors (dated by TCRdb to 2015 to 2018). Libraries came from the immunoSEQ multiplex PCR assay. Here the immuneACCESS table is served through TCRdb, limited to in-frame sequences with V and J called. Missing clones are a known gap in these copies; in checked studies unresolved V genes cover under half, and the rest lacks a known reason. The sample contains some 150,000 clones, more than 70% of them found a single time. Jointly, the top ten make up under 3% of the sample. The sample was PBMCs. These receptors were obtained from a man in his late teens or twenties in good health and CMV-seronegative.

The chain combines TRBV6-5 with TRBJ1-1; the match to TRBD1 covers 7 bases. Germline V CDR1 and CDR2: MNHEY, SVGAGI. There are 13 residues in the CDR3. The J segment lost 2 bases and the V segment lost 4 bases, leaving 1 base of the junction unmatched. The CDR3 DNA reads as TGTGCCAGCAGTTTAGGGGGCAACACTGAAGCTTTCTTT. This encodes CASSLGGNTEAFF.

The chain uses TRBV4-3 and TRBJ2-7, with TRBD2 identical over 7 bases. Germline CDR1 reads LGHNA; CDR2 reads YSLEER. J lost 3 bases, V lost 1 base, and 6 bases had no gene match. CDR3 length: 15 residues. The CDR3, as DNA: TGCGCCAGCAGCCAAGTAGTAGCGGGCGGCTACGAGCAGTACTTC. This sequence encodes CASSQVVAGGYEQYF.

This chain joins TRBV7-5 and TRBJ2-7; TRBD2, as called in the table, went unchecked against the DNA. TRBV7-5 constitutes a pseudogene. The CDR3 contains 15 residues. The CDR3 is CVRSPLTVPTGEQYV. CDR3 bases: TGTGTCAGAAGCCCGCTGACTGTCCCTACCGGGGAGCAGTACGTC.

The genes are TRBV25-1 and TRBJ2-1; D possibly corresponds to TRBD1 (6 bases). V was clipped by 6 bases and J by 6 bases, with 18 bases between them. Germline loops: CDR1 MGHDK, CDR2 SYGVNS. This CDR3 region has 15 residues. The CDR3 sequence is CASRDRGISGNEQFF. DNA for the CDR3: TGTGCCAGCAGAGATAGGGGGATATCGGGCAATGAGCAGTTCTTC.

The J gene is TRBJ2-7, the V gene TRBV29-1, with TRBD2 matching over 10 bases. This CDR3 is built from 14 residues. CDR1 and CDR2 (germline): SQVTM, ANQGSEA. J lost 2 bases, V lost 4 bases, and 5 bases had no gene match. The chain's CDR3 is CSVGVAGGPYEQYF. The CDR3 nucleotides are TGCAGCGTTGGGGTAGCGGGAGGCCCCTACGAGCAGTACTTC.

CDR3 DNA: TGTGCCAGCTCCCCCGCTACCACAGATACGCAGTATTTT. Amino acid sequence: CASSPATTDTQYF. The rearrangement links TRBV18 to TRBJ2-3; no clear D. CDR1 KGHSH and CDR2 LQKENI come from the germline V gene. Trimming cost V 6 bases and J 2 bases, with 9 bases left between them. This CDR3 is 13 amino acids long.

This chain connects TRBV7-6 to TRBJ2-1; 9 positions match TRBD2. This CDR3 has 17 residues. Per the germline V gene, CDR1 is SGHVS and CDR2 is FNYEAQ. The V segment lost 5 bases and the J segment 8 bases; nucleotides outside the gene matches: 16. The CDR3 spells CASSAGGYAGGIDEQFF. Written as DNA, the CDR3 is TGTGCCAGCAGCGCCGGGGGGTATGCGGGAGGGATCGATGAGCAGTTCTTC.

The chain employs TRBV6-6 and TRBJ1-5; no definite D call. The CDR3 has 13 amino acids. Germline loops: CDR1 MNHNY, CDR2 SVGAGI (reference sequence). Trimming removed 6 bases at V and 0 bases at J, with 6 bases between. The CDR3 DNA reads TGTGCCAGCAGATTTAATAGCAATCAGCCCCAGCATTTT. Amino acid sequence: CASRFNSNQPQHF.

The rearrangement joins TRBV6-6 to TRBJ1-5; D gene unclear. The V end lost 3 bases, the J end lost 9 bases, and 15 bases lay between the germline ends. CDR1 and CDR2 (germline): MNHNY, SVGAGI (reference sequence). The CDR3 length is 14 residues. The CDR3 loop reads CASSYRQNSRPQHF. DNA for the CDR3: TGTGCCAGCAGTTATCGGCAGAACAGTCGGCCCCAGCATTTT.

The chain is built from TRBV6-1 and TRBJ2-7; D possibly corresponds to TRBD1 (5 bases). Trimming took off 7 bases at V and 2 bases at J, with 15 bases between the two ends. Germline V CDR1 and CDR2: MNHNS, SASEGT. The CDR3 length is 14 residues. The CDR3 DNA reads TGTGCCAGCAACCTGCTAACAGGAGCCTACGAGCAGTACTTC. Translating it yields CASNLLTGAYEQYF.

This rearrangement joins TRBV28 to TRBJ1-5; no reliable D call. Germline CDR1 and CDR2: MDHEN and SYDVKM. V dropped 1 base and J dropped 6 bases, with 10 bases sitting between them. The CDR3 is 14 amino acids. This CDR3 is CASSLSLVPQPQHF. Here the CDR3 DNA reads TGTGCCAGCAGTTTATCCTTAGTCCCTCAGCCCCAGCATTTT.

The CDR3 DNA reads TGTGCCATCAGTGTGGGGGCTAGCGGGGGCCTCGACGAGCAGTACTTC. It encodes CAISVGASGGLDEQYF. The chain couples TRBV10-3 to TRBJ2-7; 10 bases map to TRBD2. The J segment lost 5 bases and the V segment lost 4 bases, leaving 11 bases of the junction unmatched. This CDR3 is 16 amino acids long. Germline CDR1 reads ENHRY; CDR2 reads SYGVKD.

V usage is TRBV7-2 and J usage is TRBJ2-3; TRBD2 agrees at 10 bases. This CDR3 region has 18 residues. V trimming: 5 bases; J trimming: 0 bases; junction bases outside the gene matches: 11. Germline values: CDR1 SGHTA, CDR2 FQGNSA. CDR3 in amino acids: CASSTPPRTSGSTDTQYF. CDR3 DNA: TGTGCCAGCAGCACCCCGCCAAGGACTAGCGGAAGCACAGATACGCAGTATTTT. Using reference TRBV7-2 and TRBJ2-3 for the parts outside the CDR3, the full variable domain is GAGVSQSPSNKVTEKGKDVELRCDPISGHTALYWYRQSLGQGLEFLIYFQGNSAPDKSGLPSDRFSAERTGGSVSTLTIQRTQQEDSAVYLCASSTPPRTSGSTDTQYFGPGTRLTVL.

The chain is built from TRBV14 and TRBJ1-2, with unresolved D. V was cut by 0 bases and J by 4 bases, with 12 bases left in between. This CDR3 is 15 amino acids long. CDR1 is SGHDN, CDR2 FVKESK, per germline. CDR3 sequence (DNA): TGTGCCAGCAGCCAAGATCTCGGGTATATCTATGGCTACACCTTC. Amino acid sequence: CASSQDLGYIYGYTF.

The rearrangement uses TRBV6-5 and TRBJ1-1; D might be TRBD1 (6 bases). This CDR3 has 15 residues. Deletions cut 2 bases from V and 0 bases from J, with 10 bases between. Germline lookup yields CDR1 MNHEY and CDR2 SVGAGI. The CDR3 nucleotides read TGTGCCAGCAGTTACGCAGGGGAGATGAACACTGAAGCTTTCTTT. It yields the protein CASSYAGEMNTEAFF.

This clone occurred once. This sequence joins TRBV27 and TRBJ2-1, with 7 positions matching TRBD1. J gave up 0 bases and V 0 bases, and 2 bases lay outside the gene matches. The CDR3 has 16 residues. Germline CDR1 and CDR2: MNHEY and SMNVEV (reference sequence). The DNA for the CDR3 is TGTGCCAGCAGTTTATCTTCAGGGGGCTCCTACAATGAGCAGTTCTTC. Protein sequence: CASSLSSGGSYNEQFF.

The J gene is TRBJ2-4, the V gene TRBV6-6, with D uncertain. Trimming took 8 bases from V and 5 from J, leaving 13 bases between them. Germline values: CDR1 MNHNY, CDR2 SVGAGI (reference sequence). The CDR3 totals 13 residues. CDR3 coding DNA: TGTGCCAGCTTGAGCCCCGGAGAAAACATTCAGTACTTC. This encodes CASLSPGENIQYF.

The V call is TRBV7-9, the J call TRBJ1-2, with 7 nucleotides matching TRBD1. The CDR3 runs 15 residues. With 5 bases clipped from V and 4 bases from J, the junction kept 10 bases outside the gene matches. Germline V gene sequence: CDR1 SEHNR, CDR2 FQNEAQ (reference sequence). DNA for the CDR3: TGTGCCAGCAGCGCAACTACAGGGGTCCTCTATGGCTACACCTTC. It is translated as CASSATTGVLYGYTF.

V is TRBV7-2 and J is TRBJ1-5, with D possibly matching TRBD1 (5 bases). V lost 7 bases and J lost 5, with 15 bases in between. The CDR3 length is 14 residues. Germline CDR1 and CDR2: SGHTA and FQGNSA. The CDR3 protein is CASNQDTSYQPQHF. CDR3 coding DNA: TGTGCCAGCAACCAGGACACCTCCTATCAGCCCCAGCATTTT.

V gene TRBV12-5 combines with J gene TRBJ2-1; 7 bases line up with TRBD2. With V trimmed by 1 base and J by 8 bases, 5 bases remained unmatched. CDR1 LGHNT and CDR2 FRNRAP come from the germline V gene. The CDR3 has 14 residues. CDR3 residues: CASGLGRLADEQFF. In nucleotides, the CDR3 is TGTGCTAGTGGTTTGGGACGACTAGCCGATGAGCAGTTCTTC.

This clone was recorded a few times. This chain links TRBV28 with TRBJ2-7; the D gene is possibly TRBD1 (6 bases). Trimming removed 5 bases from V and 6 bases from J, with 17 bases in between. Germline V CDR1 and CDR2: MDHEN, SYDVKM. There are 14 residues in the CDR3. This CDR3 is CASSPTGFGLEQYV. DNA of the CDR3: TGTGCCAGCAGTCCGACAGGTTTTGGGCTCGAGCAGTACGTC.

This clone was found once. The chain has TRBV19 and TRBJ2-2, with 8 bases aligning to TRBD1. This CDR3 has 14 residues. Losses at the gene ends were 6 bases for V and 5 bases for J; bases not matched to a gene: 5. Germline-derived CDR1 and CDR2 are LNHDA and SQIVND (reference sequence). The CDR3 nucleotides read TGTGCCAGTAGCATGACAGGGGTTACCGGGGAGCTGTTTTTT. This translates into CASSMTGVTGELFF.

The chain recombines TRBV2 with TRBJ2-5, with D unresolved. Germline V gives CDR1 SNHLY, CDR2 FYNNEI. Trimming removed 2 bases at V and 4 bases at J, with 2 bases between. This CDR3 has 11 residues. The CDR3 sequence: CASSELETQYF. As DNA, the CDR3 is TGTGCCAGCAGTGAACTAGAGACCCAGTACTTC. The variable domain in full, with the rest retrieved from reference TRBV2 and TRBJ2-5, is EPEVTQTPSHQVTQMGQEVILRCVPISNHLYFYWYRQILGQKVEFLVSFYNNEISEKSEIFDDQFSVERPDGSNFTLKIRSTKLEDSAMYFCASSELETQYFGPGTRLLVL.

The chain links TRBV5-4 to TRBJ2-7, with 9 bases lining up with TRBD1. CDR1 SGHNT and CDR2 YYREEE come from the germline V gene (reference sequence). The junction had 7 bases not matched to a gene; V was cut back by 3 bases and J by 3 bases. The CDR3 has 15 amino acids. CDR3 sequence: CASSWGTGSGYEQYF. CDR3 in DNA: TGTGCCAGCAGCTGGGGGACAGGGTCCGGCTACGAGCAGTACTTC.

This clone has a single count. The rearrangement uses TRBV7-6 and TRBJ2-5; the match to TRBD2 covers 9 bases. Germline CDR1 reads SGHVS; CDR2 reads FNYEAQ. This CDR3 comprises 16 residues. V trimming: 0 bases; J trimming: 1 base; junction bases outside the gene matches: 3. The CDR3 protein is CASSLALAGLQETQYF. CDR3 bases: TGTGCCAGCAGCTTAGCGCTAGCGGGACTCCAAGAGACCCAGTACTTC.

V gene TRBV30 combines with J gene TRBJ2-3, with TRBD2 as a possible D gene (5 bases). This CDR3 has 16 residues. The V end was cut by 1 base, the J end by 2 bases, with 16 bases between. Germline V gene lookup returns CDR1 GTSNPN and CDR2 SVGIG (reference sequence). CDR3 sequence: CAWSALQRGPTDTQYF. CDR3 sequence (DNA): TGTGCCTGGAGTGCACTGCAGCGAGGGCCCACAGATACGCAGTATTTT.